This T cell receptor (beta chain) is from a study of T cells in Graves' hyperthyroidism and ophthalmopathy. Study-level information: Sampling of peripheral blood happened at initial diagnosis, prior to any treatment. Regarding the study as a whole: Peripheral blood also featured most of the thyroid clonotypes expanded above 0.001.

CDR1 is LNHDA and CDR2 is SQIVND in the germline V gene (reference sequence). This CDR3 has 13 amino acids. The V end lost 4 bases, the J end lost 5 bases, and 11 bases lay between the germline ends. This clonotype was seen at least ten times. The antigen remains undetermined. TCR beta CDR3 region amplification was performed from RNA transcripts. The HTBI primer set was used in a first-round RT-PCR of the TCR CDR3. TCRdb used MiXCR to reprocess the multiplex PCR reads, holding one entry per CDR3 protein. The table includes more than 95,000 distinct CDR3 sequences, roughly 50% detected once. Across 18 months, stable Graves' hyperthyroidism was marked by no progression to ophthalmopathy. The diagnoses drew upon clinical symptoms, serum thyroxine and TRAb, thyroid ultrasound and orbital computed tomography.

J is TRBJ1-2 and V is TRBV19; no definite D call. The clonotype was recovered from a man in his forties with Graves' hyperthyroidism. Material for sequencing was blood. The CDR3 DNA follows: TGTGCCAGTAGTAGCCGTGACCGTTATGGCTACACCTTC. Translation: CASSSRDRYGYTF.